Each of the 30 T cell receptor beta chains below was sequenced from the same sample in a study of blood T cell repertoires in COVID-19 (dated by TCRdb to about 2020). The library was produced with the immunoSEQ multiplex PCR assay. TCRdb holds this immuneACCESS table with in-frame rearrangements only. Some clones are missing; in checked studies, unresolved V genes explain under half, and the rest has no known cause. The sample table holds 200,000 to 300,000 clones, of which roughly 80% were seen once. The ten biggest clones cover about 8.1% of the sample. Sequenced: peripheral blood. Source of these receptors: a man at least 80 years old with acute or convalescent COVID-19.

The chain links TRBV10-3 to TRBJ2-1, with 9 positions matching TRBD1. The junction had 9 bases not matched to a gene; V was cut back by 3 bases and J by 9 bases. From germline, CDR1 is ENHRY and CDR2 SYGVKD. The CDR3 runs to 15 residues. The CDR3 region is CAISDRDRVGGEQFF. DNA for the CDR3: TGTGCCATCAGTGATCGGGACAGGGTAGGAGGTGAGCAGTTCTTC.

The J gene is TRBJ2-3, the V gene TRBV27, with TRBD1 matching over 9 bases. Germline V gene sequence: CDR1 MNHEY, CDR2 SMNVEV (reference sequence). The CDR3 sequence is 15 residues long. The J segment lost 5 bases and the V segment lost 6 bases, leaving 9 bases of the junction unmatched. CDR3 loop: CASSLQGQGGDTQYF. In nucleotides, the CDR3 is TGTGCCAGCAGCCTACAGGGACAGGGAGGAGATACGCAGTATTTT.

Only one count was recorded for this clone. The rearrangement joins TRBV6-5 to TRBJ2-7, with 8 bases fitting TRBD2. Losses at the gene ends were 5 bases for V and 2 bases for J; bases not matched to a gene: 5. CDR1 and CDR2 (germline): MNHEY, SVGAGI. This CDR3 comprises 14 residues. CDR3 region: CASSTGGFTYEQYF. The CDR3 coding sequence is TGTGCCAGCAGTACGGGGGGGTTTACCTACGAGCAGTACTTC.

This chain links TRBV28 with TRBJ2-7; no clear D. With 6 bases removed from V and 2 bases from J, the gap between germline ends came to 11 bases. CDR1 MDHEN and CDR2 SYDVKM come from the germline V gene. CDR3 length: 13 residues. For the CDR3, the DNA is TGTGCCAGCAGGAACACAGACCCCTACGAGCAGTACTTC. Protein: CASRNTDPYEQYF.

The V gene is TRBV24-1, the J gene TRBJ2-2, with a possible D match to TRBD1 (6 bases). CDR3 length equals 17 residues. Per germline, CDR1 KGHDR and CDR2 SFDVKD. V lost 2 bases, J lost 2 bases, and 14 bases lay in between. The chain's CDR3 is CATSDSIRDTNTGELFF. The CDR3 bases are TGTGCCACCAGTGATTCGATCCGGGACACCAACACCGGGGAGCTGTTTTTT.

The gene calls are TRBV2 and TRBJ2-3; D may be TRBD2 (6 bases). In germline, CDR1 is SNHLY, CDR2 FYNNEI. CDR3 length: 14 amino acids. V lost 4 bases, J lost 8 bases, and 16 bases lay in between. For the CDR3, the DNA is TGTGCCAGCAGTGTAAGACTAGTGAGTGGTACGCAGTATTTT. Protein: CASSVRLVSGTQYF. Full variable domain (rest looked up from reference TRBV2 and TRBJ2-3): EPEVTQTPSHQVTQMGQEVILRCVPISNHLYFYWYRQILGQKVEFLVSFYNNEISEKSEIFDDQFSVERPDGSNFTLKIRSTKLEDSAMYFCASSVRLVSGTQYFGPGTRLTVL.

V usage is TRBV10-3 and J usage is TRBJ1-5, with a tentative D call TRBD1 (6 bases). V lost 9 bases and J 3 bases, leaving 15 bases between the germline ends. The CDR3 sequence is 14 residues long. Germline V gene data show CDR1 as ENHRY and CDR2 as SYGVKD. The CDR3 bases are TGTGCCATTTCGGACAGAATAGACAATCAGCCCCAGCATTTT. It is translated as CAISDRIDNQPQHF.

The CDR3 sequence: CASRPSGSDTQYF. For the CDR3, the DNA is TGTGCCAGCAGACCATCAGGGTCAGATACGCAGTATTTT. The J gene is TRBJ2-3, the V gene TRBV12-3 or TRBV12-4, with D possibly matching TRBD1 (5 bases). Deletions cut 6 bases from V and 4 bases from J, with 11 bases between. The CDR3 consists of 13 residues.

The J gene is TRBJ2-2, the V gene TRBV18, with 9 bases fitting TRBD1. The CDR3 sequence is 15 residues long. Germline lookup yields CDR1 KGHSH and CDR2 LQKENI. V was pared by 6 bases and J by 3 bases, with 5 bases of the junction left unmatched. The CDR3 bases are TGTGCCAGCTCTCGCCGGACAGGGGACACCGGGGAGCTGTTTTTT. Its protein is CASSRRTGDTGELFF.

CDR3: CASSQGDRAKEKLFF. CDR3 coding DNA: TGTGCCAGCAGTCAGGGGGACAGGGCGAAAGAAAAACTGTTTTTT. This chain uses TRBV13 with TRBJ1-4; the match to TRBD1 covers 9 bases. The CDR3 is 15 amino acids. V shed 6 bases and J 8 bases; nucleotides not matched to a gene: 10. CDR1 PRHDT and CDR2 FYEKMQ come from the germline V gene (reference sequence). Variable domain in full (rest from reference TRBV13 and TRBJ1-4): AAGVIQSPRHLIKEKRETATLKCYPIPRHDTVYWYQQGPGQDPQFLISFYEKMQSDKGSIPDRFSAQQFSDYHSELNMSSLELGDSALYFCASSQGDRAKEKLFFGSGTQLSVL.

This rearrangement joins TRBV5-4 to TRBJ2-5; 9 nucleotides agree with TRBD1. The V segment lost 5 bases and the J segment 2 bases; nucleotides outside the gene matches: 1. The CDR3 contains 13 residues. Germline V CDR1 and CDR2: SGHNT, YYREEE (reference sequence). The CDR3 sequence is CASSDRGQETQYF. The CDR3, as DNA: TGTGCCAGCAGTGACAGGGGGCAAGAGACCCAGTACTTC.

The V gene is TRBV30, the J gene TRBJ2-7, with D unresolved. CDR3 length: 11 amino acids. CDR1 is GTSNPN and CDR2 is SVGIG in the germline V gene (reference sequence). The ends were cut back, 0 bases at V and 4 bases at J, with 4 bases in the middle. CDR3 DNA: TGTGCCTGGAGTGTCGGTTACGAGCAGTACTTC. It encodes CAWSVGYEQYF.

The J gene is TRBJ2-7, the V gene TRBV18, with a possible D match to TRBD1 (6 bases). The V and J ends lost 2 bases and 3 bases respectively, with 14 bases between them. The CDR3 has 15 residues. Germline CDR1 and CDR2: KGHSH and LQKENI. CDR3 sequence: CASSPDRTASYEQYF. Here the CDR3 DNA reads TGTGCCAGCTCACCAGACAGGACCGCCAGCTACGAGCAGTACTTC.

This clone has a handful of counts. This chain connects TRBV25-1 to TRBJ2-1; 13 bases line up with TRBD2. Losses at the gene ends were 4 bases for V and 5 bases for J; bases not matched to a gene: 11. CDR1 is MGHDK and CDR2 is SYGVNS in the germline V gene. This CDR3 is 18 amino acids long. The CDR3 DNA follows: TGTGCCAGCAGTGGAGGACTAGCGGGGGCCGGGAGAAACAATGAGCAGTTCTTC. It is translated as CASSGGLAGAGRNNEQFF.

The CDR3 is CASKLTGRNQPQHF. CDR3 coding DNA: TGTGCCAGCAAATTGACAGGCCGGAATCAGCCCCAGCATTTT. The chain employs TRBV28 and TRBJ1-5, with a weak D call TRBD1 (6 bases). Trimming cost V 7 bases and J 4 bases, with 14 bases left between them. Germline assignment: CDR1 MDHEN and CDR2 SYDVKM. The CDR3 length is 14 residues.

The J gene is TRBJ1-1, the V gene TRBV5-1; 9 bases map to TRBD1. CDR1 is SGHRS and CDR2 is YFSETQ in the germline V gene. The CDR3 has 17 residues. J was trimmed by 3 bases and V by 4 bases; bases with no gene match: 13. DNA for the CDR3: TGCGCCAGCAGCCCAGGACAGGGGAACATCGCGGACACTGAAGCTTTCTTT. It encodes CASSPGQGNIADTEAFF. Based on the CDR3 plus reference TRBV5-1 and TRBJ1-1, the full variable domain is KAGVTQTPRYLIKTRGQQVTLSCSPISGHRSVSWYQQTPGQGLQFLFEYFSETQRNKGNFPGRFSGRQFSNSRSEMNVSTLELGDSALYLCASSPGQGNIADTEAFFGQGTRLTVV.

The chain is built from TRBV6-5 and TRBJ2-3; D gene unclear. The CDR3 has 12 amino acids. From germline, CDR1 is MNHEY and CDR2 SVGAGI. V lost 6 bases and J lost 3, with 7 bases in between. For the CDR3, the DNA is TGTGCCAGCAGGGAGAGGACAGATACGCAGTATTTT. It translates to CASRERTDTQYF.

The V gene is TRBV5-6, the J gene TRBJ1-2, with 7 bases identical to TRBD1. Losses at the gene ends were 4 bases for V and 1 base for J; bases not matched to a gene: 4. The CDR3 is made up of 14 amino acids. Germline V gene data show CDR1 as SGHDT and CDR2 as YYEEEE. CDR3: CASSLRQGNYGYTF. The CDR3 bases are TGTGCCAGCAGCCTACGACAGGGTAACTATGGCTACACCTTC.

The chain recombines TRBV7-3 with TRBJ1-3; no reliable D call. In germline, CDR1 is SGHTA, CDR2 FQGTGA. The CDR3 is made up of 9 amino acids. The CDR3 coding sequence is TGTGCTTCTTTTCCCACCATATATTTT. Its translation is CASFPTIYF.

This chain links TRBV18 with TRBJ2-5, with 7 nucleotides matching TRBD1. V shed 1 base, J shed 4 bases, and the junction held 6 bases outside the gene matches. This CDR3 comprises 15 residues. In germline, CDR1 is KGHSH, CDR2 LQKENI. CDR3 nucleotide sequence: TGTGCCAGCTCACCACGGGGGACAGTTCTAGAGACCCAGTACTTC. This sequence encodes CASSPRGTVLETQYF.

This sequence joins TRBV19 and TRBJ2-1, with D uncertain. Germline assignment: CDR1 LNHDA and CDR2 SQIVND (reference sequence). V lost 8 bases, J lost 6 bases, and 17 bases lay in between. CDR3 length: 14 residues. Here the CDR3 reads CASSYTGSRNEQFF. CDR3 bases: TGTGCCAGTTCCTACACCGGGTCGCGCAATGAGCAGTTCTTC.

To note about this clone: The junction departs from the called germline gene at one end, perhaps through a read error. Written as DNA, the CDR3 is TGTGCCAGCACTGAACCAGGGTTCGGAAACATTCAGTACTTC. Its translation is CASTEPGFGNIQYF. J is TRBJ2-4 and V is TRBV6-1, with D possibly TRBD1 on 5 matching bases. Germline V gives CDR1 MNHNS, CDR2 SASEGT. The CDR3 loop spans 14 amino acids.

The chain links TRBV11-2 to TRBJ2-7; 7 nucleotides agree with TRBD1. The CDR3 is 19 residues long. V trimming: 5 bases; J trimming: 0 bases; junction bases outside the gene matches: 19. Germline loops: CDR1 SGHAT, CDR2 FQNNGV. CDR3 loop: CASSITQGNRPIRSYEQYF. CDR3 nucleotide sequence: TGTGCCAGCAGCATCACACAGGGGAATCGGCCGATCCGCTCCTACGAGCAGTACTTC.

This sequence joins TRBV18 and TRBJ2-2; 10 bases map to TRBD1. Germline V gene data show CDR1 as KGHSH and CDR2 as LQKENI. The V and J ends lost 3 bases and 5 bases, in that order; junction bases with no gene match: 3. CDR3 size: 15 residues. The CDR3 region has the DNA TGTGCCAGCTCACCGAGACAGGGGGCAACCGGGGAGCTGTTTTTT. This gives the protein CASSPRQGATGELFF.

The chain couples TRBV7-2 to TRBJ1-1, with a tentative D call TRBD1 (5 bases). CDR1 SGHTA and CDR2 FQGNSA come from the germline V gene. V was shortened by 8 bases and J by 3 bases, with 19 bases between the two germline ends. CDR3 length equals 15 residues. The CDR3, as DNA: TGTGCCAGCGCTAAGTGGGCCAGGGTGGACACTGAAGCTTTCTTT. Protein product: CASAKWARVDTEAFF.

The J gene is TRBJ1-6, the V gene TRBV30, with D perhaps TRBD1 (6 bases). This CDR3 is built from 14 residues. Trimming took off 0 bases at V and 10 bases at J, with 13 bases between the two ends. Germline CDR1 is GTSNPN and CDR2 is SVGIG (reference sequence). Written as DNA, the CDR3 is TGTGCCTGGAGTGTTAACCTAGGGGGATCACCCCTCCACTTT. Its translation is CAWSVNLGGSPLHF.

V and J are TRBV7-2 and TRBJ1-1, with D possibly matching TRBD1 (5 bases). Germline CDR1 is SGHTA and CDR2 is FQGNSA. The V gene lost 0 bases and the J gene lost 6 bases, with 14 bases spanning the gap. This CDR3 is built from 15 residues. CDR3 amino acids: CASSLATSREAEAFF. CDR3 coding DNA: TGTGCCAGCAGCTTAGCGACGAGCAGGGAGGCTGAAGCTTTCTTT.

In regard to this clone: This sample also contains other DNA sequences that code for the same CDR3. CDR3 DNA sequence: TGCGCCAGCAGCTTGGAACAGGGTTACGAGCAGTACTTC. Translation gives CASSLEQGYEQYF. J is TRBJ2-7 and V is TRBV5-1; possibly TRBD1 for D (6 bases). The CDR3 length is 13 residues. Germline V gives CDR1 SGHRS, CDR2 YFSETQ. V was pared by 0 bases and J by 4 bases, with 8 bases between.

The chain has TRBV7-3 and TRBJ2-1; weak D call: TRBD2 (6 bases). The CDR3 is made up of 12 amino acids. Trimming shortened V by 2 bases and J by 13 bases, and 12 bases separated the two germline ends. CDR1 is SGHTA, CDR2 FQGTGA, per germline. CDR3 nucleotide sequence: TGTGCCAGCAGCTTAGGGGCGGGATACCAGTTCTTC. Its protein is CASSLGAGYQFF.

V gene TRBV9 combines with J gene TRBJ1-1; weak D call: TRBD1 (6 bases). CDR3 length: 14 amino acids. Germline CDR1 is SGDLS and CDR2 is YYNGEE. V lost 5 bases, J lost 1 base, and 12 bases lay in between. The CDR3 sequence is CASSAGTTNTEAFF. For the CDR3, the DNA is TGTGCCAGCAGTGCCGGGACAACGAACACTGAAGCTTTCTTT.